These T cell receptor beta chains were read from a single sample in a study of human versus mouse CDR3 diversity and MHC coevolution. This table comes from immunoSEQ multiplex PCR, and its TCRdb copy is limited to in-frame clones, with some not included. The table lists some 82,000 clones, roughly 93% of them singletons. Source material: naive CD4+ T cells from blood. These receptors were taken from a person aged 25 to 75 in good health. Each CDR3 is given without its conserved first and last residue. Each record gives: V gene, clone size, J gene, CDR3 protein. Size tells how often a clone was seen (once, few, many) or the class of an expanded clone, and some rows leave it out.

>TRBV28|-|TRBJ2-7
ASGGGPSYEQY
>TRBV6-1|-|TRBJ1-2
ASSAGTGSGYT
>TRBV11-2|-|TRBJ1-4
ASRPTGSEKLF
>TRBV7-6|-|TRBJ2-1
ASSIRLAGQSYNEQF
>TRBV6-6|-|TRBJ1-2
ASSYAQGGGYT
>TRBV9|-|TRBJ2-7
ASSVGGAGVGREQY
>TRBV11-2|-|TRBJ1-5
ASSTPGQGDLYQPQH
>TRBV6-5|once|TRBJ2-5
ASSYPVAGARETQY
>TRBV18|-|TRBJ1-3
ASSATRQGTGNTIY
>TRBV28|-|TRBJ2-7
ASSFVGVSYEQY
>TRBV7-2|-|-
ASSLGTVIYEQY
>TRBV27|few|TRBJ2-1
ASKTSGRKQF
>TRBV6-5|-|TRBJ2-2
ASSPRDRDTGELF
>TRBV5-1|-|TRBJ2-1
ASSSTSGSYNEQF
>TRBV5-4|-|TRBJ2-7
ASSLGQGATPYEQY
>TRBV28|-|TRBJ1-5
ASGRQGGRVQPQH
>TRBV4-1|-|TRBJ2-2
ASSQEGGLAANTGELF
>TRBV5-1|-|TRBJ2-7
ASGRRGGYEQY
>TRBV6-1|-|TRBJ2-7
ASTWGGQLYEQY
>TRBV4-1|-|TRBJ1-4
ASRLRGSTNEKLF
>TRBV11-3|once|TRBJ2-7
ASSLEGQGIYEQY
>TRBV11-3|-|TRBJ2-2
ASSRNRGPGELF
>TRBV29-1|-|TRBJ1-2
SVEVPPGNYGYT
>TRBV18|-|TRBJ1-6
ASSKDRVNSPLH
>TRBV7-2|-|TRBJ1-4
ASSRDRRNEKLF
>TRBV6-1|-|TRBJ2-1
ASSETQPGLGAHNEQF
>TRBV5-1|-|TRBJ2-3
ASSPNAGGTDTQY
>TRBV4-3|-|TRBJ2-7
ASSQEGTGVSHEQY
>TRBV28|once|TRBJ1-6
ASSSGWTGSPLH
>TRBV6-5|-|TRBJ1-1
ASSYSSGSGTEAF
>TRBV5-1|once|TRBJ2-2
ATRPGTGAGELF
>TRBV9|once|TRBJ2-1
ASSVALGAGGRDEQF
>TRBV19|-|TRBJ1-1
ASSIGQHNTEAF
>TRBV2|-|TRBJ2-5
ASRPDRGQEETQY
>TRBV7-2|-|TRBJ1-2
ASSLDRGRGVYT
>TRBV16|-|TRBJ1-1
ASSQPQGNTEAF
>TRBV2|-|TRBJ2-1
ASSGRSGGAYNEQF
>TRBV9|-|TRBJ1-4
ASSGQGANEKLF
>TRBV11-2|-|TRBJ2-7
ASSLNAGVVYEQY
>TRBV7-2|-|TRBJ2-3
ASSFGREGDTQY
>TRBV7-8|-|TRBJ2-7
ASTPRAGNTAYEQY
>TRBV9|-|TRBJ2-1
ASSLTYRGSGEQF
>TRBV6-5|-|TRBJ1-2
ASSYGTGGGNYGYT
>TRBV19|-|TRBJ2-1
ASTQLRGAWGEQF
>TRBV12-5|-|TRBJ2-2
ASGLVLQGDAGELF
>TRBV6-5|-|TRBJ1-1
ASSYSSALNTEAF
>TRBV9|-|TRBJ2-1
ASSVVEVWAPAFNEQF
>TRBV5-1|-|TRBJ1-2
ASSFDPGQGTSGYT
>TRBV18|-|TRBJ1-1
ASSRPGQLMMNTEAF
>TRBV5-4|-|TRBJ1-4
ASSPGGRLGRNEKLF
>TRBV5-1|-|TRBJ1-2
ASSLDEVVNYGYT
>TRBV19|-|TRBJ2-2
ASIDRRAPATGELF
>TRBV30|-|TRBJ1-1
ARTRKQGNTEAF
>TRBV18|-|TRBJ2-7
ASSSRDRDYEQY